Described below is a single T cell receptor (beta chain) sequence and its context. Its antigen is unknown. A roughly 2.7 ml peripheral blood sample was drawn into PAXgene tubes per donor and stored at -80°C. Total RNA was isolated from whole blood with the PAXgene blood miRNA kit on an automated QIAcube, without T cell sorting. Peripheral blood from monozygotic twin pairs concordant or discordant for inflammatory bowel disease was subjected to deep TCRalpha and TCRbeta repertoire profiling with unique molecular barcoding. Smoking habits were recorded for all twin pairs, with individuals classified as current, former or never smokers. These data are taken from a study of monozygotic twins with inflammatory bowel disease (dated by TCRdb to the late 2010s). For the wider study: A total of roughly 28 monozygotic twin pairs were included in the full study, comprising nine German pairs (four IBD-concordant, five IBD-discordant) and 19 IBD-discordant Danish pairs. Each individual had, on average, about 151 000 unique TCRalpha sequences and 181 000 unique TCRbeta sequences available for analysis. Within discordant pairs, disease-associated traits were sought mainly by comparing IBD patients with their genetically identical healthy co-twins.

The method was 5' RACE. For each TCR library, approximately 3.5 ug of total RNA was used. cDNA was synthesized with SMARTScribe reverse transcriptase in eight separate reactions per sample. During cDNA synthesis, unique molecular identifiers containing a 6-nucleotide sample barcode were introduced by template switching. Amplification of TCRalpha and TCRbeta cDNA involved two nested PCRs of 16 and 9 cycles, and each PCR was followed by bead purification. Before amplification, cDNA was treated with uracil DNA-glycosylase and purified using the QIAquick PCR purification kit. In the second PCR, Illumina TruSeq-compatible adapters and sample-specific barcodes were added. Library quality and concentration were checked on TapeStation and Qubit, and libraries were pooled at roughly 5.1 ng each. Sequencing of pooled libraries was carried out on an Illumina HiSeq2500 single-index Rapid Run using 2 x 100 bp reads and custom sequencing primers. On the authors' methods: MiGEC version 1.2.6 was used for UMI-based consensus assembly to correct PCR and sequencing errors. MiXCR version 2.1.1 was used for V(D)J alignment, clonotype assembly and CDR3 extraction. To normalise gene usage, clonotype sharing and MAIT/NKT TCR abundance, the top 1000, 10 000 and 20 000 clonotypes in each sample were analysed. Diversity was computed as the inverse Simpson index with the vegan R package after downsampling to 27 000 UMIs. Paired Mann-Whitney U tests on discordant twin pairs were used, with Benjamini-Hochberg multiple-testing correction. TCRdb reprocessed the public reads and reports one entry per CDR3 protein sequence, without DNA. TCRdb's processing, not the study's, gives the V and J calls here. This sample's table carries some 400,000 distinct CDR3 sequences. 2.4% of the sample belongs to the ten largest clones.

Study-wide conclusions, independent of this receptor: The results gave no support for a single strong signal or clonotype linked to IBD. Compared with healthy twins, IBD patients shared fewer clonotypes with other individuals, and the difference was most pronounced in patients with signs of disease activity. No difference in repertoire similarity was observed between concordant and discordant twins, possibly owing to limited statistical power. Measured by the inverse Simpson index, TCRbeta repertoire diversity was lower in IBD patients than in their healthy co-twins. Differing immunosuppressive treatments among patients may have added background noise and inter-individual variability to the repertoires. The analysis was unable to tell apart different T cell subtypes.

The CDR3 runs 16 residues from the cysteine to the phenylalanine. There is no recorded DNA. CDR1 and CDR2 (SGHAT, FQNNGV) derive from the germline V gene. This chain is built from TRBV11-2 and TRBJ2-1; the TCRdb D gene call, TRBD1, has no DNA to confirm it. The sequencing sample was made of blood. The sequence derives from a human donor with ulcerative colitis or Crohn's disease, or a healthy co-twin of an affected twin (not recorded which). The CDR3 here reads CASSLRQGAGYNEQFF.